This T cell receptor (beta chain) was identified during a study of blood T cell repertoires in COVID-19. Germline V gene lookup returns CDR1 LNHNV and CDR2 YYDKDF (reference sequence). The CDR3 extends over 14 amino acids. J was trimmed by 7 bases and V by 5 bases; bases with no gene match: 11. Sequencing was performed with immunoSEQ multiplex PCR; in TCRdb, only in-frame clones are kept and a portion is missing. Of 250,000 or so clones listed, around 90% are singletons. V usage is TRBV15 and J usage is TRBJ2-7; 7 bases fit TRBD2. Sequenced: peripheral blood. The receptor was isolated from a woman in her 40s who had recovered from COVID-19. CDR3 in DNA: TGTGCCACCAGCGGAGGACGGGGGGAAAGTGAGCAGTACTTC. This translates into CATSGGRGESEQYF.